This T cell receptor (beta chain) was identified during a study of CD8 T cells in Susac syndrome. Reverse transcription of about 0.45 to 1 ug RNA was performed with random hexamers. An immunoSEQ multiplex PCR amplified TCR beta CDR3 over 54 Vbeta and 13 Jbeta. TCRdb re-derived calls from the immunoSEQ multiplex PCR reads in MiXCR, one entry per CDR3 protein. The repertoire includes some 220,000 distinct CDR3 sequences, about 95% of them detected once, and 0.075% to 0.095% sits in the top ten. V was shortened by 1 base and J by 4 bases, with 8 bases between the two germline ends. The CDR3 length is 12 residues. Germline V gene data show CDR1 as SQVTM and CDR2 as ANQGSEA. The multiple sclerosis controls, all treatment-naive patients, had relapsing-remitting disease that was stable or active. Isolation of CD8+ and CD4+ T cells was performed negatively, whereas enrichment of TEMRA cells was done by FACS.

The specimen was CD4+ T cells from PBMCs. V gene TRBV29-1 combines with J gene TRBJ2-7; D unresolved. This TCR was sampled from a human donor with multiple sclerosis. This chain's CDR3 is CSVEVASYEQYF. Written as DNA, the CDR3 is TGCAGCGTTGAAGTGGCTTCGTACGAGCAGTACTTC.